The clone carrying this T cell receptor (beta chain) appeared a few times. Antigen specificity is unknown. This record belongs to a study of T cells in Graves' hyperthyroidism and ophthalmopathy. Study-level points and caveats: Most thyroid clonotypes that were expanded above 0.001 also turned up in blood.

This CDR3 is 17 amino acids long. Germline V gene lookup returns CDR1 SEHNR and CDR2 FQNEAQ (reference sequence). Trimming cost V 4 bases and J 0 bases; bases outside gene matches: 6. No ophthalmopathy progression within 18 months constituted stable Graves' hyperthyroidism. Based on clinical symptoms, serum thyroxine and TRAb, thyroid ultrasound and orbital computed tomography, diagnoses were reached. RNA transcripts served as the template for amplifying TCR beta CDR3 regions. The primer set for the first-round RT-PCR of the TCR CDR3 was HTBI. TCRdb re-analysed the multiplex PCR reads in MiXCR, keeping a single row per CDR3 protein. Among approximately 870,000 distinct CDR3 sequences listed, about two fifths were seen once.

The TCR comes from a man younger than 35 with Graves' hyperthyroidism. The specimen sequenced was blood. The chain carries TRBV7-9 and TRBJ2-2; 9 positions agree with TRBD1. The CDR3 sequence: CASSSDRGTSNTGELFF. The DNA for the CDR3 is TGTGCCAGCAGCTCCGACAGGGGGACTTCGAACACCGGGGAGCTGTTTTTT.